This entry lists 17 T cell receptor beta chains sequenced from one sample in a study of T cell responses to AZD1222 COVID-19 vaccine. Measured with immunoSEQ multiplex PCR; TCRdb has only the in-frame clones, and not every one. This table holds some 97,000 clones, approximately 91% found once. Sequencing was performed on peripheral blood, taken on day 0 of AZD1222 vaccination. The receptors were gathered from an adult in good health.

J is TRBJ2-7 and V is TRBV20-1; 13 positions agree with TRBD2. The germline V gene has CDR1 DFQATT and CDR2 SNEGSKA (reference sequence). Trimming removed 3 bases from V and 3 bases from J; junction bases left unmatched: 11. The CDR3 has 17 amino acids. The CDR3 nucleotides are TGCAGTGCTAGTGGACTAGCGGGAGTAGGCGGTGGCTACGAGCAGTACTTC. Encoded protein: CSASGLAGVGGGYEQYF.

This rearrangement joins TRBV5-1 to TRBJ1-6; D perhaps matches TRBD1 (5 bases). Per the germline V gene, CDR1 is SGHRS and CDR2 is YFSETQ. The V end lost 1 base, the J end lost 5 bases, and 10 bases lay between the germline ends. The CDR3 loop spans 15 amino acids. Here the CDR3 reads CASSLRQMNNSPLHF. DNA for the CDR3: TGCGCCAGCAGCTTGAGACAGATGAATAATTCACCCCTCCACTTT.

As DNA, the CDR3 is TGTGCCAGCAGGCCTGAGTCCTACGAGCAGTACTTC. Translated, it gives CASRPESYEQYF. The chain joins TRBV2 to TRBJ2-7; unclear D gene. Trimming cost V 6 bases and J 1 base, with 7 bases left between them. The CDR3 has 12 residues. CDR1 and CDR2 (germline): SNHLY, FYNNEI. Supplemented by reference TRBV2 and TRBJ2-7, the full variable domain reads EPEVTQTPSHQVTQMGQEVILRCVPISNHLYFYWYRQILGQKVEFLVSFYNNEISEKSEIFDDQFSVERPDGSNFTLKIRSTKLEDSAMYFCASRPESYEQYFGPGTRLTVT.

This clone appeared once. This CDR3 reads CASSYSARYEQYF. The CDR3 nucleotides read TGTGCCAGCAGTTACAGTGCGAGATACGAGCAGTACTTC. V and J are TRBV6-2 or TRBV6-3 and TRBJ2-7; D is unresolved. The V gene's germline CDR1 is MNHEY and CDR2 SVGEGT. The CDR3 is made up of 13 amino acids. V lost 2 bases, J lost 4 bases, and 9 bases lay in between.

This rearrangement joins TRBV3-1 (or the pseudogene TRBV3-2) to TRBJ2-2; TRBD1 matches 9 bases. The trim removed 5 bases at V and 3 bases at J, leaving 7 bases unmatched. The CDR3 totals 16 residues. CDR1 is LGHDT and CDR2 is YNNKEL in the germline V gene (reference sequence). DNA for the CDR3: TGTGCCAGCAGCTCCGAAGGACAGGGGTACACCGGGGAGCTGTTTTTT. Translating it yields CASSSEGQGYTGELFF.

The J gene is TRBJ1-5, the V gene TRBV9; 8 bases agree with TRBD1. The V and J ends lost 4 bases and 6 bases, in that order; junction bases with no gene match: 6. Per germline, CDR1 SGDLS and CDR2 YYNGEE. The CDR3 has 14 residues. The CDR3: CASSLGTGTQPQHF. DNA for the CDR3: TGTGCCAGCAGCCTTGGGACAGGTACTCAGCCCCAGCATTTT.

The chain's CDR3 is CASSQYSGHQYF. The CDR3 DNA is TGTGCCAGCAGCCAATACTCAGGGCACCAGTACTTC. The rearrangement links TRBV3-1 (or the pseudogene TRBV3-2) to TRBJ2-5; the D gene is possibly TRBD1 (5 bases). Germline V gene lookup returns CDR1 LGHDT and CDR2 YNNKEL (reference sequence). The CDR3 extends over 12 amino acids. Trimming removed 2 bases at V and 10 bases at J, with 11 bases between.

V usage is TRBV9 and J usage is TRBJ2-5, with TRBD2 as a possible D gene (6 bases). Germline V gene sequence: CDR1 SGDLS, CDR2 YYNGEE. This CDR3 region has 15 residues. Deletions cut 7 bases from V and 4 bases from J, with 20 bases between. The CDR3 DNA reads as TGTGCCAGCGGCCCCGAGGGGAACGGGGGAGAGACCCAGTACTTC. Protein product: CASGPEGNGGETQYF.

CDR3: CASSLGTGGPTTYEQYF. CDR3 nucleotide sequence: TGTGCCAGCAGCTTAGGGACAGGGGGTCCCACCACATACGAGCAGTACTTC. The gene calls are TRBV5-6 and TRBJ2-7, with 11 nucleotides matching TRBD1. This CDR3 has 17 amino acids. Germline loops: CDR1 SGHDT, CDR2 YYEEEE. J gave up 4 bases and V 2 bases, and 11 bases lay outside the gene matches.

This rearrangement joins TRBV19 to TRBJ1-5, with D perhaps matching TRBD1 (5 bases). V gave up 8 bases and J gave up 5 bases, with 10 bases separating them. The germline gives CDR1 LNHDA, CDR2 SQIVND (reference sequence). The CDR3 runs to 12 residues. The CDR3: CASQEGDQPQHF. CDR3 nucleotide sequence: TGTGCCAGTCAGGAAGGGGATCAGCCCCAGCATTTT.

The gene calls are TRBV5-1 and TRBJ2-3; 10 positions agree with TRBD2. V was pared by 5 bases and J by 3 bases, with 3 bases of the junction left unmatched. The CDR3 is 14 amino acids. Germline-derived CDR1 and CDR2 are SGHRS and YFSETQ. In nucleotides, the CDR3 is TGCGCCAGCAGGCGGACTAGCGGAACAGATACGCAGTATTTT. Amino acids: CASRRTSGTDTQYF.

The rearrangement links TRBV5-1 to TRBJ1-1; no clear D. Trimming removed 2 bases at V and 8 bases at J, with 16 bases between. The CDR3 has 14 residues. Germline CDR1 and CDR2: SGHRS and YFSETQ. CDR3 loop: CASSFRTAAAEAFF. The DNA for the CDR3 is TGCGCCAGCAGCTTCCGGACCGCCGCAGCCGAAGCTTTCTTT. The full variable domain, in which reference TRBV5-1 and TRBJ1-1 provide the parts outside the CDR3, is KAGVTQTPRYLIKTRGQQVTLSCSPISGHRSVSWYQQTPGQGLQFLFEYFSETQRNKGNFPGRFSGRQFSNSRSEMNVSTLELGDSALYLCASSFRTAAAEAFFGQGTRLTVV.

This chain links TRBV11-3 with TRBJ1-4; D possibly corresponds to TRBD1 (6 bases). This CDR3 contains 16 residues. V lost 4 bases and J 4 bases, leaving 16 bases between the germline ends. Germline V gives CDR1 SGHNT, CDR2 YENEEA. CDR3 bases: TGTGCCAGCAGCTCGACATTACAGGGCTTTAATGAAAAACTGTTTTTT. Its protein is CASSSTLQGFNEKLFF.

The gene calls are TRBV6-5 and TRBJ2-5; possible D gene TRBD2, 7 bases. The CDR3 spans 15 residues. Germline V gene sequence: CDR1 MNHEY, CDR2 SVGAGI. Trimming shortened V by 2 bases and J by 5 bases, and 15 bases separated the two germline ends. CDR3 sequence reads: CASSYGRGAGETQYF. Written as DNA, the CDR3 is TGTGCCAGCAGTTACGGCCGGGGGGCTGGGGAGACCCAGTACTTC.

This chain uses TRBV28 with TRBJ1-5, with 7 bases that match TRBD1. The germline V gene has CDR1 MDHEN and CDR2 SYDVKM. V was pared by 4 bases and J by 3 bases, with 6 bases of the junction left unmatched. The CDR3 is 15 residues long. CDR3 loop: CASSWSTGVNQPQHF. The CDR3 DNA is TGTGCCAGCAGTTGGTCCACAGGGGTCAATCAGCCCCAGCATTTT.

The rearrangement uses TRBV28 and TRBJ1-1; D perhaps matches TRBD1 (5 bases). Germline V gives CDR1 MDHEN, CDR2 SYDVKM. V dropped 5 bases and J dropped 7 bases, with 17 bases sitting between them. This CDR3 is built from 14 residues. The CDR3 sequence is CASSRPGTQNEAFF. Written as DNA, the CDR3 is TGTGCCAGCAGTCGCCCCGGGACGCAGAATGAAGCTTTCTTT.

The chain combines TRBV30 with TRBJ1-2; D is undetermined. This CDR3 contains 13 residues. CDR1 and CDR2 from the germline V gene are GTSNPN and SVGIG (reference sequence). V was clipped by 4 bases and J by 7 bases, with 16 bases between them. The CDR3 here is CAWTPGEWSGYTF. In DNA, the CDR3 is TGTGCCTGGACCCCTGGGGAGTGGAGTGGCTACACCTTC.